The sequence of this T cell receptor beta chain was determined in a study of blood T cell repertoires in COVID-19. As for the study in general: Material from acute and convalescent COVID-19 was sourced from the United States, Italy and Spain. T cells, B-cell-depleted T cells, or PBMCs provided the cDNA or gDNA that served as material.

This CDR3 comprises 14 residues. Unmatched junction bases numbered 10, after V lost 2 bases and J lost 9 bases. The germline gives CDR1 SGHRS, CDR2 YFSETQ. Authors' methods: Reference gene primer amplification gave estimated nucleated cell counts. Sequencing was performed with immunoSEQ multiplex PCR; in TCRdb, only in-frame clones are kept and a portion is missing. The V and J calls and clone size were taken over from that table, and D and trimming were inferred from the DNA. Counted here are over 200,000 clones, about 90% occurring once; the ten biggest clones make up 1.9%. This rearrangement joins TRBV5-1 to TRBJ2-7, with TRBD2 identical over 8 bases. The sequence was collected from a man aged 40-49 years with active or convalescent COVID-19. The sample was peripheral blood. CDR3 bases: TGCGCCAGCAGCTTTACTAGCGGCTCGCTCGGGCAGTACTTC. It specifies CASSFTSGSLGQYF.